What follows is one T cell receptor beta chain and its context. This clone was seen a single time. The target of this receptor is not known. It has no much larger one-base neighbor in the sample; base qualities were not kept. The source of the sample is a study of cytomegalovirus exposure and HLA in healthy donors (dated by TCRdb to the late 2010s). For context, the study as a whole: An earlier analysis of under 600 of the donors reported 250 to 300 Gb of sequence data and 100 million to 130 million unique TCR beta sequences from roughly 200 million T cells. All discovery cohort repertoires had been generated using a single sequencing platform. The genetic ancestry cluster associated with self-reported Caucasian donors included 70% to 85% of the roughly 390 genotyped donors. Using immunosequencing, the study profiled T cell repertoires from 666 subjects and related those repertoires to cytomegalovirus serostatus. In the later analysis, no new phenotypic data were used to find candidate immune exposures; instead, reliance was placed on TCR beta sequences and their occurrence across donors. About five DR-DQ haplotypes were handled as single units for association and clustering, since linkage in the cohort was strong. The aim of the study was to test whether cataloging public T cell receptors could identify signatures of past pathogen exposure. A later genetic analysis used genome-wide SNP genotypes for 398 of the 666 donors, treating that subset as a discovery cohort. Typing coverage differed by locus: A, B, C, DRB1 and DQB1 were typed in about 629-630 donors, DQA1 in 500 to 550, DPA1 in approximately 610, and DPB1 in 472. About 300 gigabases of sequencing data and 78 million or so unique TCR sequences were included in an early release covering 550 to 800 HLA-typed donors. Besides the first cohort of approximately 710 subjects, a separate validation cohort made up of 120 or so different subjects was used. Donor age, sex, ethnicity and CMV serostatus were compiled alongside the repertoire data. HLA typing included class I and class II loci at four-digit resolution. Among almost 400 genotyped donors of the cohort, an average of approximately 240,000 unique TCR beta nucleotide sequences were sequenced per donor, roughly 18% of them non-productive. The study combined high-throughput TCR immunosequencing, statistical association of individual TCRs with disease status, and machine learning to predict cytomegalovirus infection status. To study patterns of TCR occurrence, a later analysis re-analyzed previously published TCR beta repertoires from 550 to 800 donors and added high-resolution HLA genotyping. In an earlier analysis of 587 of the donors, high-throughput TCR beta sequencing was used to judge whether each TCR beta V gene segment behaved as functional or pseudogenic. Study-level results and caveats: Most CMV-associated TCR beta chains appeared to be HLA-restricted in a later analysis, and the HLA associations seemed to be driven largely by CMV exposure. The study gave a list of 150 to 200 TCR beta chains associated with cytomegalovirus. Only TCR beta chains were sequenced in this cohort, and the absence of alpha or paired-chain data limited detectable features. Presence/absence analyses assumed roughly uniform sequencing depth across donors, an assumption that may not hold. The classifier was reported to diagnose cytomegalovirus status with high specificity and sensitivity in both the original cohort and the validation cohort. A cluster of highly shared sequence variants was judged likely to represent a technical artifact of the sequencing pipeline. A later analysis associated 17,000 or so TCR beta sequences with specific HLA alleles at a false discovery rate of 0.05. V-gene and J-gene trimming of TCR beta chains was associated with a missense DCLRE1C variant in a later genetic analysis, and the association was replicated in an independent cohort. In a later analysis, HLA-associated TCR beta chains were found to be more clonally expanded and to have lower generation probabilities than equally common non-associated chains. In an earlier analysis of fewer than 750 of the donors, most TCR beta V segments were observed in productive rearrangements about 90% or about 30% of the time, broadly matching IMGT annotations. The earlier analysis of about 600 of the donors excluded roughly 17 rarely observed V segments, including chromosome 9 orphons, because counts were too low. A later analysis found that TCR association rates varied across HLA loci, with DRB1 alleles showing the most associated TCRs and HLA-C alleles the fewest. Assigning TCR associations to individual alleles was difficult when HLA alleles, especially DR and DQ, strongly co-occurred. Linkage disequilibrium might explain the correlated functional status among segregating V segments, but an unknown experimental factor could not be ruled out. Several of the top co-occurrence clusters appeared to be linked to parvovirus B19, influenza, CMV and Epstein-Barr virus, according to a later analysis. Most TCR sequences were observed very rarely across donors, whereas some public TCRs were present in many individuals. Compared with the roughly 720-donor mean, donors in an Asian-associated ancestry cluster had fewer N-insertions in productive TCRs, according to a later genetic analysis. It was suggested by the authors that the approach could potentially be generalized to other disease states and immunological phenotypes. Because the 87-base-pair reads could not distinguish some IMGT-functional V segments, including TRBV6-2 and TRBV6-3, those segments were excluded. In vitro tests confirmed that a few of the cytomegalovirus-associated TCR beta chains recognize cytomegalovirus antigens. Because HLA typing was missing for some donors at each locus, association tests included only the typed subset. A further reported finding was that TCR beta sequences accurately predicted the HLA-A and HLA-B alleles for most subjects in the first cohort. Immune exposure information for the cohort was limited to CMV serostatus.

The library was made by the immunoSEQ multiplex PCR assay. For the multiplex PCR, a mixture combining 60 forward primers for TCR Vbeta segments and 13 reverse primers for TCR Jbeta segments was used. A multiplex PCR assay on genomic DNA amplified the CDR3 region of rearranged TCR beta genes. On the Illumina HiSeq System, the amplified TCR beta libraries were sequenced as 87-base-pair reads. The authors' pipeline ran thus. A later analysis counted some 74 million unique TCR beta chains across the approximately 700 repertoires, and some 11 million of these chains were shared by at least two donors. Raw reads were error-corrected and collapsed into unique sequences by a nearest-neighbor algorithm in which closely related sequences were merged to remove PCR and sequencing errors. CDR3 sequences were aligned to IMGT reference sequences to assign V, D and J gene segments. For a sequence to be retained, at least a six-nucleotide match to both a V gene segment and a J gene segment was required. Rearrangements were classified as productive when the CDR3 lacked stop codons and remained in frame with V and J, and all other rearrangements were classified as non-productive. Following IMGT convention, CDR3 was defined as the stretch from the second conserved V-encoded cysteine up to the conserved J-encoded phenylalanine. In an earlier analysis of around 600 of the donors, sequences lacking an unambiguous match to a single V gene segment were excluded. An earlier analysis of 587 of the donors called V segments functional above 56.7% productive rearrangements and segregating when the between-donor standard deviation exceeded 5%. A statistical classification framework was developed to diagnose cytomegalovirus status using the catalog of TCR beta chain sequences. In a later analysis, TCR nucleotide sequences were compared against IMGT/GENE-DB human TR gene sequences so that V and J genes could be assigned. A later analysis assigned CDR3 sequences and most-parsimonious VDJ recombination scenarios with the TCRdist pipeline. In a later analysis, every TCR beta chain was defined by the combination of its CDR3 amino acid sequence and its V-gene family, and reads without a unique V-gene family were dropped. As a way to deal with suspected cross-contamination and a sequencing artifact, a later analysis dropped hundreds of nucleotide sequences that were highly shared and had low generation probability. For each public chain, a later analysis derived a clonal expansion index from normalized ranks of inferred template counts within each repertoire. Generation probabilities in a later analysis came from a VDJ recombination model fitted to out-of-frame rearrangements, and those results were checked against IGoR. Hypergeometric tests were used in a later analysis to score TCR-TCR, TCR-HLA and TCR-CMV co-occurrence, with a repertoire-size bias correction applied to the TCR pairs. To estimate false discovery rates, a later analysis permuted the HLA or CMV assignments 20 times. In a later analysis, co-occurring TCRs were grouped with DBSCAN, and TCRdist sequence similarity was added when clustering was performed within HLA-allele-positive subsets. For co-occurrence clustering, repertoires with fewer than 30,000 or more than 120,000 public chains were excluded, along with a handful of repertoires with anomalous nucleotide sharing. What TCRdb holds here is the immuneACCESS table cut down to in-frame rearrangements. Part of the clones is not present; checked against another copy, under half of the missing clones reflect an unresolved V gene, and the others are unexplained. V and J calls and clone size follow that table, whereas D and trimming were derived from the DNA. Counted in this sample were about 140,000 clones; 78% of them appeared once. 2.8% of the sample comes from the top ten.

CDR1 and CDR2, looked up from the germline V gene, are SGHDN and FVKESK. Relative to germline, V is 0 bases shorter and J is 10 bases shorter, with 10 bases between their ends. The CDR3 numbers 14 residues from cysteine through phenylalanine. Just CDR3 DNA is preserved here, 42 bases in frame from base 1. The cohort consisted of 600 or so healthy bone marrow donors. At the time of sampling, every cohort member was nominally healthy, though immune exposures that went unrecorded were likely present. The donor was CMV seronegative and was included in the group of over 300 seronegative cohort members. Each donor provided a peripheral blood sample, and peripheral blood mononuclear cells were used for TCR beta sequencing. Genomic DNA was extracted from the blood cell samples with the Qiagen DNeasy Blood Extraction Kit.

The TCR originated in a male donor in good health and CMV-seronegative. Sequencing was done on a sample of PBMCs. The rearranged chain carries TRBV14 and TRBJ1-6; matching of 6 bases hints at TRBD1 as the D gene. The CDR3 protein is CASSQETGNSPLHF. The DNA sequence is TGTGCCAGCAGCCAAGAAACAGGGAACTCACCCCTCCACTTT. The CDR3, completed at both ends by the reference TRBV14 and TRBJ1-6 genes, gives the full variable domain EAGVTQFPSHSVIEKGQTVTLRCDPISGHDNLYWYRRVMGKEIKFLLHFVKESKQDESGMPNNRFLAERTGGTYSTLKVQPAELEDSGVYFCASSQETGNSPLHFGNGTRLTVT.